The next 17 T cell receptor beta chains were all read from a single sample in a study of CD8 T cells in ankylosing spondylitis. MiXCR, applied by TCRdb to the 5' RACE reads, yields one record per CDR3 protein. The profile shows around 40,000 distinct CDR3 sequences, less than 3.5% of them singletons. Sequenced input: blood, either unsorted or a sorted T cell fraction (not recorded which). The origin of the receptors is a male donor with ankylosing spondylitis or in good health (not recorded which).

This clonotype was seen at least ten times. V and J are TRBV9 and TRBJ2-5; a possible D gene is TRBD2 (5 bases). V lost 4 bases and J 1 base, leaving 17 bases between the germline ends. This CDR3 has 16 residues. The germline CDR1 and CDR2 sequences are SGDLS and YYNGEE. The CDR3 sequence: CASSTRPGIPQETQYF. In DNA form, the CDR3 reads TGTGCCAGCAGCACAAGACCGGGAATCCCCCAAGAGACCCAGTACTTC.

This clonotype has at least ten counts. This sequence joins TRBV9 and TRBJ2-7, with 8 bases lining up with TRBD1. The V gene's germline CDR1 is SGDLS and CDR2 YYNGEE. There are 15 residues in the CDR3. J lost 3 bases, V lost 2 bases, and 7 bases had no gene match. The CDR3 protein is CASSVDPGQVYEQYF. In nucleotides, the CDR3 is TGTGCCAGCAGCGTCGACCCGGGACAGGTCTACGAGCAGTACTTC.

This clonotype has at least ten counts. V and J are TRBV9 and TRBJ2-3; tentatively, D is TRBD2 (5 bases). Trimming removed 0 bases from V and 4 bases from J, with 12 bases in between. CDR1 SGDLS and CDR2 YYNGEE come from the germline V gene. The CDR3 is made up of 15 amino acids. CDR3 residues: CASSVASSLADTQYF. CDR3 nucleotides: TGTGCCAGCAGCGTAGCCTCTAGCCTGGCAGATACGCAGTATTTT. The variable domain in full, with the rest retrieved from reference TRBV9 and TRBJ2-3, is DSGVTQTPKHLITATGQRVTLRCSPRSGDLSVYWYQQSLDQGLQFLIQYYNGEERAKGNILERFSAQQFPDLHSELNLSSLELGDSALYFCASSVASSLADTQYFGPGTRLTVL.

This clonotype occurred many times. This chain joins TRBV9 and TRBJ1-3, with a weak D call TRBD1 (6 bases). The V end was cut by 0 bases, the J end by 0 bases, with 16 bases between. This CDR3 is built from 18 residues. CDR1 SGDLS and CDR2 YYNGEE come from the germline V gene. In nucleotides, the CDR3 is TGTGCCAGCAGCGTAGATTTCTTGGACAGCCTCTCTGGAAACACCATATATTTT. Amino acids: CASSVDFLDSLSGNTIYF.

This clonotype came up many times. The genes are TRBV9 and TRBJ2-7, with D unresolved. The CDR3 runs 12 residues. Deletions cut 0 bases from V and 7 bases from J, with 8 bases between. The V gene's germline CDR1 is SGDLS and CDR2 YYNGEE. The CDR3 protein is CASSVASTEQYF. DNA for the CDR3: TGTGCCAGCAGCGTAGCTTCCACGGAGCAGTACTTC.

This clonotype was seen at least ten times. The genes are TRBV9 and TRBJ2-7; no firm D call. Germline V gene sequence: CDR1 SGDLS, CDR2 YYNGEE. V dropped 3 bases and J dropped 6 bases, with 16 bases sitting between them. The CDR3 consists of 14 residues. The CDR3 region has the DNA TGTGCCAGCAGCGGCCAAATTTCAGGTGCCGAGCAGTACTTC. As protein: CASSGQISGAEQYF.

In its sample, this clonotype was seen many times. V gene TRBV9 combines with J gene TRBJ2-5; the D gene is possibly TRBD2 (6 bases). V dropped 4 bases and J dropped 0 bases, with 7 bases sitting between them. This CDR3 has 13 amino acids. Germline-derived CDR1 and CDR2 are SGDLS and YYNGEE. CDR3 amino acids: CASSRDYQETQYF. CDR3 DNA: TGTGCCAGCAGCAGGGACTACCAAGAGACCCAGTACTTC.

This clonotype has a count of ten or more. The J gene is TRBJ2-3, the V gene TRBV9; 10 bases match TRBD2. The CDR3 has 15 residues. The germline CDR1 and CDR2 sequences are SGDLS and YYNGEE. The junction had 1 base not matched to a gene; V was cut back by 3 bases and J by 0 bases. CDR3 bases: TGTGCCAGCAGCGGTAGCGGGAGGAGCACAGATACGCAGTATTTT. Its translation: CASSGSGRSTDTQYF.

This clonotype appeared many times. CDR3 sequence reads: CASSVGLAGASGTGELFF. CDR3 nucleotides: TGTGCCAGCAGCGTGGGACTAGCGGGGGCAAGCGGCACCGGGGAGCTGTTTTTT. The V call is TRBV9, the J call TRBJ2-2, with 14 bases identical to TRBD2. V was pared by 2 bases and J by 4 bases, with 7 bases of the junction left unmatched. In germline, CDR1 is SGDLS, CDR2 YYNGEE. This CDR3 spans 18 amino acids.

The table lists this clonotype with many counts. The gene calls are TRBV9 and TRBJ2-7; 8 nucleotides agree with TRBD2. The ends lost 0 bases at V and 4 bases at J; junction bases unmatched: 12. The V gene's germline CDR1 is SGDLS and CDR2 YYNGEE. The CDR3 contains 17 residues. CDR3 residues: CASSVGGDGRAWYEQYF. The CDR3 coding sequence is TGTGCCAGCAGCGTAGGAGGGGACGGGAGGGCATGGTACGAGCAGTACTTC.

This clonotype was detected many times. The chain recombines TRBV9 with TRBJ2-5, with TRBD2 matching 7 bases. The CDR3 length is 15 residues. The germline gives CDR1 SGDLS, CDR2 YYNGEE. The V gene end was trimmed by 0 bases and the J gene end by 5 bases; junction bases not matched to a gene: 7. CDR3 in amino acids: CASSVGAGDRETQYF. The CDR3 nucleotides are TGTGCCAGCAGCGTAGGCGCGGGAGATCGGGAGACCCAGTACTTC.

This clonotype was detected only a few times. CDR3 in amino acids: CASSVEAGGDSTDTQYF. CDR3 bases: TGTGCCAGCAGCGTAGAGGCAGGGGGGGATTCCACAGATACGCAGTATTTT. V and J are TRBV9 and TRBJ2-3, with D perhaps TRBD1 or TRBD2 (7 bases each). The V gene lost 0 bases and the J gene lost 2 bases, with 16 bases spanning the gap. CDR1 and CDR2 (germline): SGDLS, YYNGEE. There are 17 residues in the CDR3.

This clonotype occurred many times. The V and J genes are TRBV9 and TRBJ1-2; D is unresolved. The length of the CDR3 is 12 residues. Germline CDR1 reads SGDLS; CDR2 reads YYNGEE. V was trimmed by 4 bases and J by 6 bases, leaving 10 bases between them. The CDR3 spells CASSLSADGYTF. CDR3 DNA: TGTGCCAGCAGCCTAAGCGCGGATGGCTACACCTTC.

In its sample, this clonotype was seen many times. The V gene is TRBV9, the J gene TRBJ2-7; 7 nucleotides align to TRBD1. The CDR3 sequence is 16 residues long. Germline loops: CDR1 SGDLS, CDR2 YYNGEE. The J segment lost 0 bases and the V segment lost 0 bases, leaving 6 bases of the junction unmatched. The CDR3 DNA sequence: TGTGCCAGCAGCGTAGCTGGGACAGCTTTCTCCTACGAGCAGTACTTC. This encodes CASSVAGTAFSYEQYF.

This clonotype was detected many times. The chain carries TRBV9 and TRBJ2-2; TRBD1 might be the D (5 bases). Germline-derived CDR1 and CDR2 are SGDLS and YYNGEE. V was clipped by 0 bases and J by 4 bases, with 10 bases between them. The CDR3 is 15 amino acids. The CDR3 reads CASSVEPQGTGELFF. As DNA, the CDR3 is TGTGCCAGCAGCGTAGAGCCCCAGGGCACCGGGGAGCTGTTTTTT.

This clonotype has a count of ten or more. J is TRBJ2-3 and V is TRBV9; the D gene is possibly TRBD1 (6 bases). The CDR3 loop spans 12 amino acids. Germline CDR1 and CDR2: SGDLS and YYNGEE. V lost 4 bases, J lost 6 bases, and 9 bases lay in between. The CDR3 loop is CASSPGEDTQYF. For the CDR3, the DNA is TGTGCCAGCAGCCCAGGGGAGGATACGCAGTATTTT.

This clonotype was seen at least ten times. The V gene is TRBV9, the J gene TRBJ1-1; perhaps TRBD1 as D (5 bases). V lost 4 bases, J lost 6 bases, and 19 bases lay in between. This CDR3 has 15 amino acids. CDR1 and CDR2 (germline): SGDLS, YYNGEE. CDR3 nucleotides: TGTGCCAGCAGCTCCCCCCGTGGGGGGAGCGCTGAAGCTTTCTTT. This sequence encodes CASSSPRGGSAEAFF.